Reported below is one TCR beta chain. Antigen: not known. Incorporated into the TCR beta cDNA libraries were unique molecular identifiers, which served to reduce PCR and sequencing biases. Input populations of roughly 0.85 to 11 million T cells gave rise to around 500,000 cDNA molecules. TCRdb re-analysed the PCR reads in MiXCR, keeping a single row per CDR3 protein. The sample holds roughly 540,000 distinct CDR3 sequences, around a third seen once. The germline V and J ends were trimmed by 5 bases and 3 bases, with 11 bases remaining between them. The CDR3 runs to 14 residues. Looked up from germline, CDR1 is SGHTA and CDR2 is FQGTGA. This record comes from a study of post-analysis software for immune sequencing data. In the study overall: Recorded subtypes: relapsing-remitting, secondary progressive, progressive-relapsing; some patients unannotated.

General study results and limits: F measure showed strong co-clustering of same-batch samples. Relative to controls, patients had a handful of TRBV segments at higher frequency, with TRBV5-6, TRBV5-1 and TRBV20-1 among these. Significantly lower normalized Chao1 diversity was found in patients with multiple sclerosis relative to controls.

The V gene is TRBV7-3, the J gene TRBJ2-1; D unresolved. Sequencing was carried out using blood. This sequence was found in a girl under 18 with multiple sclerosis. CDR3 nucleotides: TGTGCCAGCAGCCTTGTTCGAGACTACAATGAGCAGTTCTTC. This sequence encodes CASSLVRDYNEQFF.